The 27 T cell receptor beta chains below were found in one sample sequenced in a study of T cells after yellow fever vaccination. TCRdb re-derived calls from the 5' RACE reads in MiXCR, one entry per CDR3 protein. This sample has 500,000 to 650,000 distinct CDR3 sequences; over 9% occur once, and the top ten carry approximately 15%. This specimen was PBMCs, taken on the day of the yellow fever booster vaccination. Receptors originate from a man younger than 40 who received the YFV17D yellow fever vaccine.

This chain connects TRBV19 to TRBJ2-1; 10 bases are a match to TRBD1. The CDR3 length is 15 residues. In germline, CDR1 is LNHDA, CDR2 SQIVND (reference sequence). The V segment lost 4 bases and the J segment 4 bases; nucleotides outside the gene matches: 4. The CDR3 loop reads CASSNRDRGYNEQFF. The CDR3 DNA reads TGTGCCAGTAGTAACCGGGACAGGGGTTACAATGAGCAGTTCTTC.

The table lists this clonotype with many counts. This chain links TRBV28 with TRBJ2-7; D might be TRBD1 (5 bases). Germline loops: CDR1 MDHEN, CDR2 SYDVKM. This CDR3 is built from 15 residues. V was cut by 8 bases and J by 2 bases, with 19 bases left in between. The CDR3 bases are TGTGCCAGCCTGAGAGCAGGGAACACCCCCTACGAGCAGTACTTC. Its protein is CASLRAGNTPYEQYF.

This clonotype was seen a handful of times. The rearrangement uses TRBV3-1 and TRBJ2-3, with 8 bases aligning to TRBD1. V was clipped by 4 bases and J by 6 bases; unmatched bases: 12. CDR1 and CDR2 from the germline V gene are LGHDT and YNNKEL (reference sequence). This CDR3 contains 16 residues. The CDR3 bases are TGTGCCAGCAGCCTAACTCTCGACAGGGGTGGCGATACGCAGTATTTT. Amino acid sequence: CASSLTLDRGGDTQYF.

A few counts support this clonotype. The chain links TRBV3-1 to TRBJ2-3, with TRBD2 matching over 16 bases. Germline assignment: CDR1 LGHDT and CDR2 YNNKEL (reference sequence). This CDR3 contains 16 residues. Trimming took 4 bases from V and 7 from J; bases not matched to a gene: 5. The CDR3 loop reads CASSPGLAGGLNTQYF. The CDR3 bases are TGTGCCAGCAGCCCGGGACTAGCGGGAGGGCTGAATACGCAGTATTTT.

The table lists this clonotype with many counts. This sequence joins TRBV12-3 or TRBV12-4 and TRBJ1-1; D may be TRBD1 (6 bases). V lost 6 bases to trimming and J lost 1 base, with 12 bases between them. The CDR3 length is 14 residues. The CDR3 spells CASRRQEGNTEAFF. CDR3 bases: TGTGCCAGCAGGCGACAGGAGGGGAACACTGAAGCTTTCTTT.

The rearrangement links TRBV28 to TRBJ1-1; no reliable D call. The CDR3 sequence is 13 residues long. Looked up from germline, CDR1 is MDHEN and CDR2 is SYDVKM. Trimming left V 4 bases short and J 3 bases short, with 9 bases between. The CDR3 DNA reads TGTGCCAGCAGTTCGGCCTTCTACACTGAAGCTTTCTTT. Protein product: CASSSAFYTEAFF. Combining the CDR3 with reference TRBV28 and TRBJ1-1 gives the whole variable domain DVKVTQSSRYLVKRTGEKVFLECVQDMDHENMFWYRQDPGLGLRLIYFSYDVKMKEKGDIPEGYSVSREKKERFSLILESASTNQTSMYLCASSSAFYTEAFFGQGTRLTVV.

This clonotype has just a few counts. V and J are TRBV7-2 and TRBJ2-3; D remains unclear. V was pared by 1 base and J by 2 bases, with 7 bases between. Germline V gene lookup returns CDR1 SGHTA and CDR2 FQGNSA. The CDR3 is made up of 14 amino acids. The CDR3 nucleotides read TGTGCCAGCAGCTTAGTTCACCTCACAGATACGCAGTATTTT. The encoded protein is CASSLVHLTDTQYF.

The chain recombines TRBV7-9 with TRBJ2-7; no clear D gene. The CDR3 runs to 14 residues. Per the germline V gene, CDR1 is SEHNR and CDR2 is FQNEAQ (reference sequence). Trimming left V 3 bases short and J 2 bases short, with 11 bases between. The CDR3: CASSLSGITYEQYF. CDR3 in DNA: TGTGCCAGCAGCTTGAGTGGGATAACCTACGAGCAGTACTTC.

The chain has TRBV6-5 and TRBJ2-7, with D perhaps being TRBD1 or TRBD2 (6 bases each). V was trimmed by 2 bases and J by 2 bases, leaving 10 bases between them. This CDR3 is built from 14 residues. Germline-derived CDR1 and CDR2 are MNHEY and SVGAGI. CDR3 loop: CASSYAGGAYEQYF. DNA for the CDR3: TGTGCCAGCAGTTACGCCGGGGGCGCCTACGAGCAGTACTTC.

Worth noting for this clonotype: The junction does not match germline at one end; this may be a read error. The gene calls are TRBV12-3 or TRBV12-4 and TRBJ2-5; 8 bases align to TRBD1. This CDR3 comprises 18 residues. Here the CDR3 reads CAISPDRGPAGVQETQYF. The CDR3 bases are TGTGCCATCAGTCCCGACAGGGGCCCTGCTGGGGTACAAGAGACCCAGTACTTC.

In this sample, this clonotype turned up a few times. V usage is TRBV2 and J usage is TRBJ2-1; 11 nucleotides agree with TRBD2. J was trimmed by 6 bases and V by 3 bases; bases with no gene match: 4. Germline CDR1 SNHLY, CDR2 FYNNEI. The CDR3 is 15 residues long. In nucleotides, the CDR3 is TGTGCCAGCAGTGACTTAGCGGGAGGGGTCAATGAGCAGTTCTTC. This translates into CASSDLAGGVNEQFF.

This chain joins TRBV20-1 and TRBJ1-2; D not resolved. CDR1 is DFQATT and CDR2 is SNEGSKA in the germline V gene (reference sequence). There are 13 residues in the CDR3. V was clipped by 3 bases and J by 5 bases, with 13 bases between them. CDR3: CSASPQAGYGYTF. The CDR3 bases are TGCAGTGCTAGTCCGCAGGCGGGTTATGGCTACACCTTC.

This clonotype was detected a few times. The chain carries TRBV7-9 and TRBJ2-7; D assignment may be TRBD1 or TRBD2 (5 bases each). Germline-derived CDR1 and CDR2 are SEHNR and FQNEAQ (reference sequence). The CDR3 totals 15 residues. V was trimmed by 3 bases and J by 2 bases, leaving 14 bases between them. CDR3 in DNA: TGTGCCAGCAGCTTGAGTCGGGACCGAGCCTACGAGCAGTACTTC. It translates to CASSLSRDRAYEQYF.

This clonotype was counted a few times. This chain connects TRBV29-1 to TRBJ2-5, with D maybe TRBD2 (6 bases). V lost 7 bases to trimming and J lost 4 bases, with 13 bases between them. CDR1 is SQVTM and CDR2 is ANQGSEA in the germline V gene. This CDR3 is built from 12 residues. Here the CDR3 DNA reads TGCAGCGCCGCGGGGCGGCGAGAGACCCAGTACTTC. It is translated as CSAAGRRETQYF. Full variable domain (remainder filled in from reference TRBV29-1 and TRBJ2-5): SAVISQKPSRDICQRGTSLTIQCQVDSQVTMMFWYRQQPGQSLTLIATANQGSEATYESGFVIDKFPISRPNLTFSTLTVSNMSPEDSSIYLCSAAGRRETQYFGPGTRLLVL.

V usage is TRBV6-2 or TRBV6-3 and J usage is TRBJ2-7, with 7 bases aligning to TRBD1. The V gene end was trimmed by 0 bases and the J gene end by 3 bases; junction bases not matched to a gene: 14. Germline V gene sequence: CDR1 MNHEY, CDR2 SVGEGT. The CDR3 contains 18 residues. This CDR3 is CASSYSPFLWDSFYEQYF. CDR3 sequence (DNA): TGTGCCAGCAGTTACTCGCCATTTCTCTGGGACAGCTTCTACGAGCAGTACTTC.

In its sample, this clonotype was seen a few times. This chain links TRBV15 with TRBJ2-1; possible D gene TRBD2, 5 bases. V gave up 0 bases and J gave up 5 bases, with 8 bases separating them. The germline V gene encodes CDR1 LNHNV and CDR2 YYDKDF (reference sequence). The CDR3 length is 14 residues. This CDR3 is CATSRDPADNEQFF. The CDR3 nucleotides read TGTGCCACCAGCAGAGATCCAGCGGACAATGAGCAGTTCTTC.

This clonotype occurred many times. V usage is TRBV7-2 and J usage is TRBJ2-1; weak D call: TRBD2 (5 bases). Germline V gives CDR1 SGHTA, CDR2 FQGNSA. V dropped 7 bases and J dropped 6 bases, with 13 bases sitting between them. CDR3 length: 13 amino acids. Here the CDR3 reads CASIRREVNEQFF. CDR3 coding DNA: TGTGCCAGCATTAGACGGGAAGTCAATGAGCAGTTCTTC. Supplemented by reference TRBV7-2 and TRBJ2-1, the full variable domain reads GAGVSQSPSNKVTEKGKDVELRCDPISGHTALYWYRQSLGQGLEFLIYFQGNSAPDKSGLPSDRFSAERTGGSVSTLTIQRTQQEDSAVYLCASIRREVNEQFFGPGTRLTVL.

This clonotype came up a few times. For the CDR3, the DNA is TGTGCCAGCAGTGAATCAGAAGGGTACGGCATCGCAGAGACCCAGTACTTC. Residues: CASSESEGYGIAETQYF. The rearrangement joins TRBV25-1 to TRBJ2-5; D gene uncertain. The CDR3 totals 17 residues. Germline V CDR1 and CDR2: MGHDK, SYGVNS. Trimming took 1 base from V and 4 from J, leaving 19 bases between them.

Written as DNA, the CDR3 is TGTGCCTGGAGTGCTGCAGATACGCAGTATTTT. Protein sequence: CAWSAADTQYF. The chain has TRBV30 and TRBJ2-3, with D unclear. This CDR3 contains 11 residues. Between the trimmed V and J ends, which lost 1 base and 4 bases, there was a span of 3 bases. Germline V lookup: CDR1 GTSNPN, CDR2 SVGIG (reference sequence). Variable domain in full (rest from reference TRBV30 and TRBJ2-3): SQTIHQWPATLVQPVGSPLSLECTVEGTSNPNLYWYRQAAGRGLQLLFYSVGIGQISSEVPQNLSASRPQDRQFILSSKKLLLSDSGFYLCAWSAADTQYFGPGTRLTVL.

This clonotype was counted a few times. The chain recombines TRBV14 with TRBJ2-5, with 7 bases aligning to TRBD2. Trimming removed 4 bases from V and 7 bases from J; junction bases left unmatched: 15. The CDR3 covers 16 residues. Looked up from germline, CDR1 is SGHDN and CDR2 is FVKESK. The CDR3 region is CASSPRVAGLLVTQYF. CDR3 nucleotide sequence: TGTGCCAGCAGCCCCCGGGTAGCGGGCCTCCTGGTGACCCAGTACTTC.

This clonotype has a handful of counts. The chain recombines TRBV21-1 with TRBJ2-6. TRBV21-1 is a pseudogene segment. CDR3 size: 14 residues. The CDR3 DNA reads as TGTGCCAGCGAATCGAATTCTGGGGCCAACGTCCTGACTTTC. It is translated as CASESNSGANVLTF.

This chain links TRBV7-2 with TRBJ2-7; D unresolved. The V gene lost 3 bases and the J gene lost 3 bases, with 12 bases spanning the gap. The CDR3 totals 14 residues. CDR1 SGHTA and CDR2 FQGNSA come from the germline V gene. Written as DNA, the CDR3 is TGTGCCAGCAGCTTGACTCACCTCAACTACGAGCAGTACTTC. This encodes CASSLTHLNYEQYF.

This clonotype came up a few times. The chain employs TRBV25-1 and TRBJ1-4, with D hard to call. V was pared by 7 bases and J by 6 bases, with 12 bases between. This CDR3 has 13 amino acids. CDR1 MGHDK and CDR2 SYGVNS come from the germline V gene. The CDR3 region has the DNA TGTGCCAGCATGGCGGACGGATATGAAAAACTGTTTTTT. Encoded protein: CASMADGYEKLFF. The full variable domain, its missing parts supplied by reference TRBV25-1 and TRBJ1-4, is EADIYQTPRYLVIGTGKKITLECSQTMGHDKMYWYQQDPGMELHLIHYSYGVNSTEKGDLSSESTVSRIRTEHFPLTLESARPSHTSQYLCASMADGYEKLFFGSGTQLSVL.

This clonotype was seen more than once but under ten times. The chain combines TRBV25-1 with TRBJ1-6; possibly TRBD1 for D (5 bases). This CDR3 comprises 13 residues. Deletions cut 10 bases from V and 9 bases from J, with 16 bases between. Germline V gives CDR1 MGHDK, CDR2 SYGVNS. The CDR3 sequence is CATAGQGSSPLHF. CDR3 bases: TGTGCCACAGCAGGGCAGGGTAGTTCACCCCTCCACTTT. Full variable domain (remainder filled in from reference TRBV25-1 and TRBJ1-6): EADIYQTPRYLVIGTGKKITLECSQTMGHDKMYWYQQDPGMELHLIHYSYGVNSTEKGDLSSESTVSRIRTEHFPLTLESARPSHTSQYLCATAGQGSSPLHFGNGTRLTVT.

This chain connects TRBV7-2 to TRBJ1-5; possible D gene TRBD1, 5 bases. Trimming left V 3 bases short and J 8 bases short, with 8 bases between. Germline V gene sequence: CDR1 SGHTA, CDR2 FQGNSA. CDR3 length: 12 residues. The CDR3 region is CASSFQGKPQHF. CDR3 nucleotides: TGTGCCAGCAGCTTTCAGGGCAAGCCCCAGCATTTT.

CDR3 sequence (DNA): TGCAGTGCTAGAGCCACCCAGGCGGACGATAGCAATCAGCCCCAGCATTTT. As protein: CSARATQADDSNQPQHF. This sequence joins TRBV20-1 and TRBJ1-5; D unresolved. CDR1 is DFQATT, CDR2 SNEGSKA, per germline (reference sequence). V dropped 1 base and J dropped 0 bases, with 16 bases sitting between them. This CDR3 has 17 amino acids.

This clonotype was detected a few times. V is TRBV5-1 and J is TRBJ1-1; TRBD1 agrees at 7 bases. Germline lookup yields CDR1 SGHRS and CDR2 YFSETQ. V shed 2 bases, J shed 5 bases, and the junction held 6 bases outside the gene matches. This CDR3 is 14 amino acids long. CDR3 protein: CASSLGGGETEAFF. DNA for the CDR3: TGCGCCAGCAGCTTAGGAGGGGGCGAGACTGAAGCTTTCTTT. The full variable domain, in which reference TRBV5-1 and TRBJ1-1 provide the parts outside the CDR3, is KAGVTQTPRYLIKTRGQQVTLSCSPISGHRSVSWYQQTPGQGLQFLFEYFSETQRNKGNFPGRFSGRQFSNSRSEMNVSTLELGDSALYLCASSLGGGETEAFFGQGTRLTVV.